This is a list of T cell receptor beta chains from one sample in a study of graft-versus-host responses after intestinal transplantation. Data came from immunoSEQ multiplex PCR; TCRdb stores just in-frame clones and leaves some out. The sample has some 4,300 clones, 76% seen once. The sequenced sample was ileum tissue, obtained around 340 days after intestinal transplantation. All receptors come from a human patient who received an intestinal transplant, so some T cells may come from the graft donor. Both conserved end residues are part of each CDR3. A D gene is named only where the DNA matches it firmly. Clone sizes are given selectively: once, few, many, or a class where the clone is expanded.

d_gene	abundance	v_gene	j_gene	CDR3nt	CDR3aa
TRBD1	few	TRBV5-8	TRBJ2-5	TGTGCCAGCAGCCCTGGATTGACAGGGGGCAAGGAAGAGACCCAGTACTTC	CASSPGLTGGKEETQYF
-	once	TRBV9	TRBJ1-3	TGTGCCAGCAGCGGCCTCAGGACTAGCGGAAACACCATATATTTT	CASSGLRTSGNTIYF
TRBD2	-	TRBV10-3	TRBJ2-3	TGTGCCATCAGTGAGTCGTCTAGCGGGAGGGCAGATACGCAGTATTTT	CAISESSSGRADTQYF
TRBD2	-	TRBV4-2	TRBJ2-2	TGTGCCAGCAGCCCCACTAGCGGGGGGACCACCGGGGAGCTGTTTTTT	CASSPTSGGTTGELFF
TRBD1	-	TRBV18	TRBJ2-2	TGTGCCAGCTCGTCCCCGACCGGGACAGGGGGCTCCGGGGAGCTGTTTTTT	CASSSPTGTGGSGELFF
TRBD2	-	TRBV28	TRBJ2-5	TGTGCCAGCAGTCAGACTAGCTCGGCGGTAAAAAAGTACTTC	CASSQTSSAVKKYF
TRBD1	-	TRBV2	TRBJ1-2	TGTGCCAGCAGTCCCACAGGGGATGGCTACACCTTC	CASSPTGDGYTF
-	-	TRBV5-1	TRBJ1-3	TGCGCCAGCAGCCCCGGGAGCTCTGGAAACACCATATATTTT	CASSPGSSGNTIYF
-	-	TRBV2	TRBJ2-2	TGTGCCAGCACCCAGCGGAACACCGGGGAGCTGTTTTTT	CASTQRNTGELFF
-	-	TRBV27	TRBJ1-2	TGTGCCAGCAGTTTATCTTCCGTGACTGGCTATGGCTACACCTTC	CASSLSSVTGYGYTF
TRBD2	few	TRBV28	TRBJ2-2	TGTGCCAGCAGTTTATTAGCGGGAGGAGGTACCGGGGAGCTGTTTTTT	CASSLLAGGGTGELFF
-	-	TRBV6-5	TRBJ2-2	TGTGCCAGCAGTTACCCAAACACCGGGGAGCTGTTTTTT	CASSYPNTGELFF
TRBD1	-	TRBV6-5	TRBJ1-4	TGTGCCAGCAGTTACGCCCGGGACAGCAGAAAACTGTTTTTT	CASSYARDSRKLFF
-	once	TRBV7-9	TRBJ2-7	TGTGCCAGCAGCGATCCTTACGGGCAGTACTTC	CASSDPYGQYF
-	large	TRBV27	TRBJ1-1	TGTGCCAGCAGTTTCCAGGGGCCTAGGGGTGAAGCTTTCTTT	CASSFQGPRGEAFF
TRBD2	-	TRBV5-1	TRBJ2-5	TGCGCCAGCAGCTTTGGTAGCGGGGGGGCGGAGACCCAGTACTTC	CASSFGSGGAETQYF
-	once	TRBV6-1	TRBJ2-1	TGTGCCAGCAGTGAAGTCAGGTCAGGCCTCTACAATGAGCAGTTCTTC	CASSEVRSGLYNEQFF
-	-	TRBV7-6	TRBJ2-1	TGTGCCAGCAGCTTAAATCCCGGGCAGTTCTTC	CASSLNPGQFF
-	-	TRBV6-1	TRBJ1-1	TGTGCCAGCAGTTTTGGCAGAAACACTGAAGCTTTCTTT	CASSFGRNTEAFF
TRBD2	-	TRBV4-1	TRBJ2-5	TGCGCCAGCAGCCTAGGACCGGGACTAGCGGGAGAGGAGGAGACCCAGTACTTC	CASSLGPGLAGEEETQYF
TRBD1	-	TRBV14	TRBJ2-7	TGTGCCAGCAGCCGCGGGACAGGGGACGGGTACGAGCAGTACTTC	CASSRGTGDGYEQYF
TRBD1	few	TRBV28	TRBJ2-7	TGTGCCAGCAGTGGGACAGGGGGCTCCTACGAGCAGTACTTC	CASSGTGGSYEQYF
TRBD2	-	TRBV7-2	TRBJ2-5	TGTGCCAGCAGCATCGGGACTAGCCGCCAAGAGACCCAGTACTTC	CASSIGTSRQETQYF
TRBD1	-	TRBV5-4	TRBJ2-2	TGTGCCAGCAGCGCCGGGACAGGGGACACCGGGGAGCTGTTTTTT	CASSAGTGDTGELFF
TRBD1	-	TRBV28	TRBJ1-6	TGTGCCAGCAGTTTCCCGGACAGGAGATCACCCCTCCACTTT	CASSFPDRRSPLHF
-	-	TRBV2	TRBJ2-1	TGTGCCAGCAACGGTAATTCAGGCTCCAATGAGCAGTTCTTC	CASNGNSGSNEQFF
-	-	TRBV7-2	TRBJ2-1	TGTGCCAGCAGCTTAGTGGCGAGGGAGCAGTTCTTC	CASSLVAREQFF
-	-	TRBV19	TRBJ2-1	TGTGCCAGTAGTATAGGACAGATATACAATGAGCAGTTCTTC	CASSIGQIYNEQFF
-	-	TRBV7-6	TRBJ2-3	TGTGCCAGCAGCTTAGGCCCCACTACTAGCACAGATACGCAGTATTTT	CASSLGPTTSTDTQYF
TRBD2	-	TRBV5-1	TRBJ2-1	TGCGCCAGCAGCAGGGTGTCCCCTCAGCGGGGGGCTAATGAGCAGTTCTTC	CASSRVSPQRGANEQFF
-	-	TRBV5-1	TRBJ2-7	TGCGCCAGCAGCTTGGAGGGGGGGGGCTACGAGCAGTACTTC	CASSLEGGGYEQYF
TRBD1	-	TRBV28	TRBJ1-2	TGTGCCAGCAGTTTATACCAGGGGGCGTATGGCTACACCTTC	CASSLYQGAYGYTF
TRBD1	-	TRBV28	TRBJ1-2	TGTGCCAGCAGTTTCAGGGGGCGGCATGGCTACACCTTC	CASSFRGRHGYTF
-	-	TRBV6-6	TRBJ1-5	TGTGCCAGCAGTTACCCCCCTGACACAAATCAGCCCCAGCATTTT	CASSYPPDTNQPQHF
-	-	TRBV7-9	TRBJ2-1	TGTGCCAGCAGCTTTCCCATTGGGGAGTCAGGTTACAATGAGCAGTTCTTC	CASSFPIGESGYNEQFF
-	-	TRBV28	TRBJ2-5	TGTGCCAGCTCGCTGGGGGGGCGGGAGACCCAGTACTTC	CASSLGGRETQYF
TRBD1	-	TRBV5-5	TRBJ1-1	TGTGCCAGCAGCCGGGACAGGGGGCGCCCGCTCACTGAAGCTTTCTTT	CASSRDRGRPLTEAFF
TRBD1	once	TRBV5-1	TRBJ1-2	TGCGCCAGCAGCATAGGACAGGGGGCCGGCTACACCTTC	CASSIGQGAGYTF
-	-	TRBV7-9	TRBJ2-1	TGTGCCAGCAGCTTAGTCCTGGGGCCAAGGGATAATGAGCAGTTCTTC	CASSLVLGPRDNEQFF
-	-	TRBV28	TRBJ2-4	TGTGCCAGCAGCCAGGGGCGGGCCATTCAGTACTTC	CASSQGRAIQYF
-	-	TRBV27	TRBJ1-5	TGTGCCAGCAGTTTGGGAGGAGGCAATCAGCCCCAGCATTTT	CASSLGGGNQPQHF
-	-	TRBV4-1	TRBJ1-1	TGCGCCAGCAGCCGACCCAGGGAGAACACTGAAGCTTTCTTT	CASSRPRENTEAFF
-	-	TRBV5-1	TRBJ2-7	TGCGCCAGCAGCTTGGAAGGAGGCGAGCAGTACTTC	CASSLEGGEQYF
-	-	TRBV5-1	TRBJ1-1	TGCGCCAGCAGCTTGCGGTCGTGGACTGAAGCTTTCTTT	CASSLRSWTEAFF
TRBD1	-	TRBV28	TRBJ1-6	TGTGCCAGCAGTTTTTTCGGGACAGGGTTTAATTCACCCCTCCACTTT	CASSFFGTGFNSPLHF
TRBD2	-	TRBV6-1	TRBJ2-7	TGTGCCAGCAGGGGAGGGAATGGTACCTACGAGCAGTACTTC	CASRGGNGTYEQYF
TRBD1	-	TRBV11-1	TRBJ2-2	TGTGCCAGCAGCCCACAGGGGGCGGCCGGGGAGCTGTTTTTT	CASSPQGAAGELFF